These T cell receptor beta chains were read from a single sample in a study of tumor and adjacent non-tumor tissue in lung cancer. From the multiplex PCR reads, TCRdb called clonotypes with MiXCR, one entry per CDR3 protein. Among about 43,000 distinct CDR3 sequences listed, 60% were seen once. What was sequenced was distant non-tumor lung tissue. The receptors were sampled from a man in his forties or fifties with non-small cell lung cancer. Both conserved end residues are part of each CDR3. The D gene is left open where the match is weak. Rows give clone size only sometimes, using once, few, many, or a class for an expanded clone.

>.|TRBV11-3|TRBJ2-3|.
TGTGCCAACAGCTTAGACGGGGCCGGGGCGGATACGCAGTATTTT
CANSLDGAGADTQYF
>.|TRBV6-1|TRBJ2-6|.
TGTGCCAGCAGGAAGGGGGGCTCTGGGGCCAACGTCCTGACTTTC
CASRKGGSGANVLTF
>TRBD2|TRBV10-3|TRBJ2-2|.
TGTGCCATCAGTGAACAACTAGCGGGAGTCGGGGAGCTGTTTTTT
CAISEQLAGVGELFF
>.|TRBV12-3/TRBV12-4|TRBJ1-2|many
TGTGCCAGCAGTAAGACAGGCGGCTATGGCTACACCTTC
CASSKTGGYGYTF
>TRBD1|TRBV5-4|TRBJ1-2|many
TGTGCCAGCACCCACGGGACAGAGACCTATGGCTACACCTTC
CASTHGTETYGYTF
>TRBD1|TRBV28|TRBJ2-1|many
TGTGCCAGCACGGACAGGGGGCACAGGAATGAGCAGTTCTTC
CASTDRGHRNEQFF
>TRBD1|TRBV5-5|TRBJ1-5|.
TGTGCCAACAGCTTGGTCGGGACAGGGGGATTCAATCAGCCCCAGCATTTT
CANSLVGTGGFNQPQHF
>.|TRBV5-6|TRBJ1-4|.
TGTGCCAGCAAAACCAGGGGAGGAGGAAAATTGTTTTTT
CASKTRGGGKLFF
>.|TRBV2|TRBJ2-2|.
TGTGCCAGCAGGGGACAAATGAACACCGGGGAGCTGTTTTTT
CASRGQMNTGELFF
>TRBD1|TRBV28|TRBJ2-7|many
TGTGCCAGCAGTTCGGGACAGGGAATCAACGAGCAGTACTTC
CASSSGQGINEQYF
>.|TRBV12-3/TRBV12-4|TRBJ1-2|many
TGTGCCAGCAGTTTAGATGGGGCGCGAGGCTATGGCTACACCTTC
CASSLDGARGYGYTF
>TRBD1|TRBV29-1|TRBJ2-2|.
TGCAGCGTTACGGACAGGGCGAACACAGGGGAGCTGTCTTTT
CSVTDRANTGELSF
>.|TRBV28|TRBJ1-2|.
TGTGCCAGCAGTTTACACGGGACCCTCGATGGCTACACCTTC
CASSLHGTLDGYTF
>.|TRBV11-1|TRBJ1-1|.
TGTGCCAGCAGCTTAGCGGGGAGTGAGGTTCTCTTT
CASSLAGSEVLF
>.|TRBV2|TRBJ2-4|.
TGTGCCAGCGGTGAAGCTGAGTTAGGGGCCAAAAACATTCAGTACTTC
CASGEAELGAKNIQYF
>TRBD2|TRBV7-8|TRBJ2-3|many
TGTGCCAGCAGCACCGGGGGGGTAGATACGCAGTATTTT
CASSTGGVDTQYF
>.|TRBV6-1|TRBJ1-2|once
TGTACCAACAGTCCTACAGGAGGGGGCTATGGCTACACCTTC
CTNSPTGGGYGYTF
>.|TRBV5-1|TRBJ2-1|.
TGCGCCAGCAGCTTGTTGGGGGTGCCGGACAATGAGCAGTTCTTC
CASSLLGVPDNEQFF
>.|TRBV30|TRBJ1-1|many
TGTGCCTGGGTAAGGGGCGGGAACACTGAAGCTTTCTTT
CAWVRGGNTEAFF
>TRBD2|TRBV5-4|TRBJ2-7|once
TGTGCCAGCAGCTTCGGGGACTTAGCGGGAGATGTACATGAGCAGTACTTC
CASSFGDLAGDVHEQYF
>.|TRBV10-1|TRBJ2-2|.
TGCGCCAGCACTGGAGGAGTGAACACATGGGAGCTGTTTTTT
CASTGGVNTWELFF
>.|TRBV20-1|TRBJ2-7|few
TGCAGTGCTAGAGATCTGGGGAGGGGGGCCTACGAGCAGTACTTC
CSARDLGRGAYEQYF
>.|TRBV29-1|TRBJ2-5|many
TGCAGCGTTGTCAGGGACGAAAAGACCCAGTACTTC
CSVVRDEKTQYF
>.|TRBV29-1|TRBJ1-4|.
TGCAGCGTTGGGGACGGTACATCTAACGAAAAACTGTTTTTT
CSVGDGTSNEKLFF
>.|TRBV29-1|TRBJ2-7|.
TGCAGGGTCCGCCGGTACAAGATCTACGAGCAGTACTTC
CRVRRYKIYEQYF
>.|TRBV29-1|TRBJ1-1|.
TGCAGCGTTCTCCAGGTGGGACATGGTACTGAAGCTTTCTTT
CSVLQVGHGTEAFF
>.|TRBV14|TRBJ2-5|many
TGTGCCAGCAGCCAAAGGCACCAAGAGACCCAGTACTTC
CASSQRHQETQYF
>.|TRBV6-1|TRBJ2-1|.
TGTGGCAGAAGTGAAGGTTTGACTAGTGAGCAGTTCTTC
CGRSEGLTSEQFF
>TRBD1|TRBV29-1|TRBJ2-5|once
TGCAGCGGCATGACAGGGCGCAGAGAGACCCGGTACTTC
CSGMTGRRETRYF
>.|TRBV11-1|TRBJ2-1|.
TGTGCCAGCAGTACCCCGATTAGCCCTAACAATGAGCAGCTTTTC
CASSTPISPNNEQLF
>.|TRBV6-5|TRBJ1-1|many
TGTGCCAGCAGGATACAGGGAGACACTGAAGCTTTCTTT
CASRIQGDTEAFF
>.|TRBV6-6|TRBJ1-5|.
TGTGCTAGCACTTCGAGGGTTAATCATCCCCAGCATTTT
CASTSRVNHPQHF
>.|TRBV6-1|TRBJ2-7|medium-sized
TGTGCCAGCAGTGAAGAGGTCGGTGCTTGGGACGAGCAGTACTTC
CASSEEVGAWDEQYF
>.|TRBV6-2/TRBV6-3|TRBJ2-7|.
TGTACCATCACCTCGGTGGGGGTTTCCTACGAGCAGTACTTC
CTITSVGVSYEQYF
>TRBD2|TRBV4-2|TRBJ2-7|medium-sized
TGTGCCAGCAGCCAAGACCCCCGGACTAGCGGGAGTGGCGAGCAGTACTTC
CASSQDPRTSGSGEQYF
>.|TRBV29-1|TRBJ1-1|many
TGCAGCGTTGTCGTTGTGACGAGCACTGAAGCTTTCTTT
CSVVVVTSTEAFF
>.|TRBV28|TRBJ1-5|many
TGTGCCAGCAAGAAGGGACCGATCAATCAGCCCCAGCATTTT
CASKKGPINQPQHF
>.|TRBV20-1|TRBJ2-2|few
TGCAGTGCTAGAGCAGCCGTAGGAGGGAACACCGGGGAGCTGTTTTTT
CSARAAVGGNTGELFF
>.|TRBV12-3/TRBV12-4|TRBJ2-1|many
TGTGCCAGCAGCAACCCCAATGAGCAGTTCTTC
CASSNPNEQFF
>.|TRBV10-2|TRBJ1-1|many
TGCGCCAGCAGTGAGTACGTGGGCAGGGGAAGAAGTACTGAAGCTTTCTTT
CASSEYVGRGRSTEAFF
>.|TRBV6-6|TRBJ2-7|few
TGTGCCAGCAGACGGATAGGGGACTCCTACGGGCAGTACTTC
CASRRIGDSYGQYF
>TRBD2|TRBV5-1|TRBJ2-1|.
TGCGCCAGCAGCTTCTCGTCTAGCGGGGGGCTCAACAATGAGCAGTTCTTC
CASSFSSSGGLNNEQFF
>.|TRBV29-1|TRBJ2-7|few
TGCAGCGCCTCCGGGATAGGGGACTACGAGCAGTACTTC
CSASGIGDYEQYF
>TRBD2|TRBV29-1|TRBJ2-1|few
TGCAGCGCTGACCCCTTAGCGGGACGGAGCTCCTACAATGAGCAGTTCTTC
CSADPLAGRSSYNEQFF
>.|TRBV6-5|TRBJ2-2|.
TGTGCCAGCAGTCTCGTCCTTCCGCTCTGGGAGGTCGGGGAGCTATTTTTT
CASSLVLPLWEVGELFF